This T cell receptor (beta chain) was recorded in a study of immune reconstitution after stem cell transplant in scleroderma (dated by TCRdb to about 2017). This clonotype is medium-sized (0.01 to 0.1%). It lacks a known antigen. No much larger clonotype is one base removed from it; base qualities were not supplied. Library preparation was by RT-PCR. Sequencing was performed on an Illumina MiSeq. In TCRdb, the public reads were trimmed at Q25 with fastp and aligned with MiXCR, with productive beta chains retained. CDR3 protein duplicates are merged, each entry listing the most common genes and DNA. The sample data list about 3,600 distinct CDR3 sequences, and about 6.3% of these were observed just once. The top ten hold about 16% of the sample. From its cysteine to its phenylalanine, the CDR3 spans 14 amino acids. Solely the CDR3 DNA is kept, with 42 bases framed from the first base. V is reduced by 5 bases and J by 8 bases, leaving a spacing of 18 bases between them. CDR1 is given as MDHEN and CDR2 as SYDVKM, both from the germline V gene.

This receptor was taken from a female donor with systemic sclerosis. Donor details come from another sample of the same person, matched by shared clones. This material was acquired before or after autologous hematopoietic stem cell transplantation (not recorded which). The sequence joins TRBV28 to TRBJ1-2, with the identity of the D gene unclear. At the DNA level, the sequence is TGTGCCAGCAGTCCCCGCCGAAGGGATCGAGGCTACACCTTC. Its translation reads: CASSPRRRDRGYTF.